This T cell receptor beta chain was recorded in a study of CD8+CD57+ T cells in acquired aplastic anemia. Study information: Sorted cells (CD4+ and CD8+) yielded DNA amounts that averaged roughly 3.5 ug.

According to the study, genomic DNA was the template for TCR beta VDJ and CDR3 profiling. TCRdb fed the reads into MiXCR, producing one record per CDR3 protein. Here the sample spans around 250,000 distinct CDR3 sequences, around 60% being singletons. Between the trimmed V and J ends, which lost 2 bases and 2 bases, there was a span of 10 bases. The CDR3 runs 15 residues. The germline CDR1 and CDR2 sequences are SGHRS and YFSETQ. The chain has TRBV5-1 and TRBJ2-2; perhaps TRBD2 as D (6 bases). The TCR sequence derives from a human donor with severe aplastic anemia or a healthy control (not recorded which). Material for sequencing was sorted CD4+, CD8+, or CD8+CD57+ T cells (not recorded which) from PBMCs. CDR3 region: CASSFSGSNTGELFF. The DNA of the CDR3 is TGCGCCAGCAGCTTCTCCGGGAGTAACACCGGGGAGCTGTTTTTT.